The clone carrying this T cell receptor beta chain was found a few times. The data belong to a study of CD8 T cells in Susac syndrome. Roughly 0.5 to 1 ug RNA was reverse transcribed with random hexamers. The TCR beta CDR3 was amplified by immunoSEQ multiplex PCR across 54 Vbeta, 13 Jbeta. TCRdb analysed the immunoSEQ multiplex PCR reads with MiXCR anew, one entry per CDR3 protein. This sample has some 140,000 distinct CDR3 sequences, with around 93% found just once. Germline V lookup: CDR1 SGHAT, CDR2 FQNNGV. The CDR3 contains 13 residues. V dropped 1 base and J dropped 7 bases, with 11 bases sitting between them. Under recently defined diagnostic criteria, the patients with Susac syndrome qualified as having definite or probable disease.

The chain uses TRBV11-2 and TRBJ2-7, with D perhaps matching TRBD1 (6 bases). This sequence originates from a human donor with Susac syndrome. The sample was CD8+ T cells from PBMCs. The CDR3 here is CASSLGGLGEQYF. CDR3 sequence (DNA): TGTGCCAGCAGCTTAGGGGGGCTGGGTGAGCAGTACTTC. Together with reference TRBV11-2 and TRBJ2-7, the CDR3 gives the full variable domain: EAGVAQSPRYKIIEKRQSVAFWCNPISGHATLYWYQQILGQGPKLLIQFQNNGVVDDSQLPKDRFSAERLKGVDSTLKIQPAKLEDSAVYLCASSLGGLGEQYFGPGTRLTVT.